What follows are 31 T cell receptor beta chains derived from one specimen sequenced in a study of CD8 T cells in Susac syndrome. Random hexamers were used to reverse transcribe an amount of about 0.45 to 1 ug RNA. TCRdb independently ran MiXCR on the immunoSEQ multiplex PCR reads; one entry per CDR3 protein. The sample has roughly 100,000 distinct CDR3 sequences, around 94% seen once. Sequencing was performed on CD8+ T cells from PBMCs. The receptors here all came from a human donor with Susac syndrome.

The chain links TRBV4-2 to TRBJ2-7; D gene unclear. Trimming stripped 0 bases from V and 2 bases from J, with 11 bases between. The CDR3 contains 15 residues. Germline lookup yields CDR1 LGHNA and CDR2 YNFKEQ. The CDR3: CASSQEMGNTYEQYF. For the CDR3, the DNA is TGTGCCAGCAGCCAAGAAATGGGCAATACCTACGAGCAGTACTTC.

The rearrangement joins TRBV5-1 to TRBJ1-2; 7 nucleotides match TRBD1. CDR1 and CDR2 (germline): SGHRS, YFSETQ. Trimming took 5 bases from V and 6 from J; bases not matched to a gene: 13. The CDR3 totals 15 residues. CDR3 loop: CASSNPGQRRDGYTF. As DNA, the CDR3 is TGCGCCAGCAGTAACCCGGGACAGCGTAGGGATGGCTACACCTTC.

The CDR3 protein is CASSFGTGGSSPLHF. CDR3 in DNA: TGTGCCAGCAGTTTTGGGACAGGGGGAAGTTCACCCCTCCACTTT. The chain carries TRBV6-5 and TRBJ1-6; 11 bases align to TRBD1. The CDR3 has 15 residues. Germline CDR1 is MNHEY and CDR2 is SVGAGI. Losses at the gene ends were 4 bases for V and 9 bases for J; bases not matched to a gene: 5.

J is TRBJ1-1 and V is TRBV21-1. TRBV21-1 is noted as a pseudogene. The CDR3 loop spans 15 amino acids. The CDR3 region is CASRQEVTEKRAAFF. The DNA of the CDR3 is TGTGCCAGCAGGCAGGAGGTGACGGAAAAGCGGGCAGCTTTCTTT.

This clonotype has more than one count but fewer than ten. This sequence joins TRBV4-1 and TRBJ2-7, with TRBD2 matching over 8 bases. V shed 0 bases, J shed 1 base, and the junction held 11 bases outside the gene matches. There are 18 residues in the CDR3. CDR1 is MGHRA, CDR2 YSYEKL, per germline. This CDR3 reads CASSQEPLGSGGSYEQYF. The CDR3, as DNA: TGCGCCAGCAGCCAAGAACCCCTCGGAAGCGGGGGTTCCTACGAGCAGTACTTC.

V and J are TRBV27 and TRBJ1-1; perhaps TRBD1 as D (5 bases). CDR3 size: 13 residues. V was shortened by 8 bases and J by 4 bases, with 14 bases between the two germline ends. Germline values: CDR1 MNHEY, CDR2 SMNVEV (reference sequence). The CDR3 DNA follows: TGTGCCAGCTTCCCAGGGCACCTCACTGAAGCTTTCTTT. Protein sequence: CASFPGHLTEAFF.

The rearrangement joins TRBV7-6 to TRBJ2-5; 8 bases are a match to TRBD2. V was pared by 7 bases and J by 7 bases, with 14 bases of the junction left unmatched. The V gene's germline CDR1 is SGHVS and CDR2 FNYEAQ. The CDR3 runs to 15 residues. CDR3 region: CASTGSGIRRWTQYF. The CDR3 nucleotides are TGTGCCAGCACGGGTAGCGGGATCCGAAGATGGACCCAGTACTTC.

This chain uses TRBV12-3 or TRBV12-4 with TRBJ2-5; D is undetermined. Trimming removed 1 base at V and 5 bases at J, with 11 bases between. This CDR3 comprises 14 residues. The CDR3 coding sequence is TGTGCCAGCAGTTTAGTAGGAGACCTGGAGACCCAGTACTTC. The encoded protein is CASSLVGDLETQYF.

The chain employs TRBV11-2 and TRBJ2-7; the D is unclear. The germline V gene has CDR1 SGHAT and CDR2 FQNNGV. The CDR3 totals 12 residues. The V end lost 5 bases, the J end lost 5 bases, and 10 bases lay between the germline ends. CDR3 coding DNA: TGTGCCAGCAGCCCCCCCAGTGACGAGCAGTACTTC. Translated: CASSPPSDEQYF.

The chain couples TRBV5-6 to TRBJ2-7; 7 nucleotides align to TRBD1. CDR3 size: 14 residues. Germline values: CDR1 SGHDT, CDR2 YYEEEE. The J segment lost 1 base and the V segment lost 5 bases, leaving 6 bases of the junction unmatched. CDR3 sequence reads: CASRPTGLSYEQYF. CDR3 sequence (DNA): TGTGCCAGCAGGCCGACAGGGCTTTCCTACGAGCAGTACTTC.

The chain is built from TRBV12-3 or TRBV12-4 and TRBJ2-7; D remains unclear. V lost 3 bases to trimming and J lost 4 bases, with 10 bases between them. This CDR3 has 13 amino acids. The CDR3 spells CASSFRSFYEQYF. The CDR3 DNA reads as TGTGCCAGCAGTTTTAGATCCTTTTACGAGCAGTACTTC.

V and J are TRBV9 and TRBJ2-7; 8 bases line up with TRBD2. There are 15 residues in the CDR3. The J segment lost 0 bases and the V segment lost 4 bases, leaving 6 bases of the junction unmatched. Germline V CDR1 and CDR2: SGDLS, YYNGEE. In DNA form, the CDR3 reads TGTGCCAGCAGCCCCCGGGGGGGCCCCTCCTACGAGCAGTACTTC. This sequence encodes CASSPRGGPSYEQYF.

This clonotype was seen only once. The J gene is TRBJ2-7, the V gene TRBV5-1; D ambiguous. The CDR3 covers 15 residues. The V end was cut by 0 bases, the J end by 2 bases, with 12 bases between. Germline V gene data show CDR1 as SGHRS and CDR2 as YFSETQ. The CDR3 bases are TGCGCCAGCAGCTTGGAGGGCAGGAGCACCTACGAGCAGTACTTC. Translated: CASSLEGRSTYEQYF.

V usage is TRBV7-3 and J usage is TRBJ1-2; 9 nucleotides agree with TRBD1. CDR3 length: 13 residues. The ends lost 1 base at V and 6 bases at J; junction bases unmatched: 0. Germline V CDR1 and CDR2: SGHTA, FQGTGA. This CDR3 is CASSLRDRDGYTF. CDR3 bases: TGTGCCAGCAGCTTAAGGGACAGGGATGGCTACACCTTC. Together with reference TRBV7-3 and TRBJ1-2, the CDR3 gives the full variable domain: GAGVSQTPSNKVTEKGKYVELRCDPISGHTALYWYRQSLGQGPEFLIYFQGTGAADDSGLPNDRFFAVRPEGSVSTLKIQRTERGDSAVYLCASSLRDRDGYTFGSGTRLTVV.

This chain connects TRBV7-9 to TRBJ2-1; no clear D. V was shortened by 2 bases and J by 9 bases, with 5 bases between the two germline ends. The CDR3 has 11 residues. The germline CDR1 and CDR2 sequences are SEHNR and FQNEAQ (reference sequence). CDR3 DNA: TGTGCCAGCAGCTTAACGGGTGAGCAGTTCTTC. Protein product: CASSLTGEQFF.

The rearrangement joins TRBV7-9 to TRBJ2-7; perhaps D is TRBD1 or TRBD2 (6 bases each). Trimming took 4 bases from V and 3 from J, leaving 16 bases between them. This CDR3 region has 15 residues. From germline, CDR1 is SEHNR and CDR2 FQNEAQ (reference sequence). The CDR3 loop is CASSSNQGRIYEQYF. CDR3 bases: TGTGCCAGCAGCTCTAACCAGGGGAGGATCTACGAGCAGTACTTC.

The chain links TRBV4-1 to TRBJ2-7; tentative D call: TRBD1 (5 bases). This CDR3 comprises 15 residues. CDR1 MGHRA and CDR2 YSYEKL come from the germline V gene. V dropped 1 base and J dropped 5 bases, with 15 bases sitting between them. The CDR3: CASSQAIGQSNEQYF. The CDR3 nucleotides are TGCGCCAGCAGCCAAGCCATCGGACAATCCAACGAGCAGTACTTC.

The sample holds a few counts of this clonotype. The rearrangement links TRBV9 to TRBJ2-7; the D gene is possibly TRBD1 (5 bases). This CDR3 has 14 amino acids. CDR1 and CDR2 (germline): SGDLS, YYNGEE. Trimming removed 5 bases from V and 0 bases from J, with 12 bases in between. DNA for the CDR3: TGTGCCAGCAGTCCCGGTGGGGCCTCCTACGAGCAGTACTTC. Its protein product is CASSPGGASYEQYF.

CDR3 amino acids: CASSDEGGPNTGELFF. For the CDR3, the DNA is TGCGCCAGCAGTGACGAGGGGGGGCCGAACACCGGGGAGCTGTTTTTT. The rearrangement uses TRBV10-2 and TRBJ2-2, with D possibly TRBD2 on 7 matching bases. Germline CDR1 reads WSHSY; CDR2 reads SAAADI. V lost 3 bases and J 0 bases, leaving 11 bases between the germline ends. The CDR3 extends over 16 amino acids.

CDR3 region: CASSSWTSGGNTGELFF. The CDR3 nucleotides read TGTGCCAGCAGCTCCTGGACTAGCGGGGGGAACACCGGGGAGCTGTTTTTT. The chain joins TRBV7-3 to TRBJ2-2; 13 bases are shared with TRBD2. This CDR3 spans 17 amino acids. With 4 bases clipped from V and 1 base from J, the junction kept 3 bases outside the gene matches. Per the germline V gene, CDR1 is SGHTA and CDR2 is FQGTGA.

This clonotype was detected a few times. The chain joins TRBV12-3 or TRBV12-4 to TRBJ1-4, with D possibly TRBD1 on 6 matching bases. The CDR3 extends over 14 amino acids. V lost 1 base, J lost 7 bases, and 10 bases lay in between. CDR3 region: CASSLGGAGEKLFF. The CDR3 nucleotides are TGTGCCAGCAGTTTAGGGGGGGCCGGTGAAAAACTGTTTTTT.

The V call is TRBV4-1, the J call TRBJ1-1; the D is unclear. Per germline, CDR1 MGHRA and CDR2 YSYEKL. V shed 3 bases and J shed 1 base, with 9 bases lying between them. The CDR3 has 14 residues. The CDR3 sequence: CASSHGEGNTEAFF. In DNA form, the CDR3 reads TGCGCCAGCAGCCATGGGGAAGGGAACACTGAAGCTTTCTTT.

This clonotype was counted between two and nine times. V is TRBV7-9 and J is TRBJ2-7; tentatively, D is TRBD2 (6 bases). The CDR3 runs to 14 residues. Trimming removed 5 bases at V and 2 bases at J, with 13 bases between. Germline lookup yields CDR1 SEHNR and CDR2 FQNEAQ (reference sequence). CDR3 sequence (DNA): TGTGCCAGCAGCCCCCGGGACTCTACCTACGAGCAGTACTTC. Protein: CASSPRDSTYEQYF.

V gene TRBV29-1 combines with J gene TRBJ2-1; no firm D call. Trimming pared 0 bases from V and 15 bases from J, leaving 12 bases between. CDR1 and CDR2 from the germline V gene are SQVTM and ANQGSEA. There are 11 residues in the CDR3. The CDR3 sequence: CSVEDRWNLFF. Written as DNA, the CDR3 is TGCAGCGTTGAAGATCGTTGGAATCTGTTCTTC.

The V and J genes are TRBV2 and TRBJ2-1, with TRBD1 matching over 10 bases. This CDR3 has 14 residues. Germline V gene data show CDR1 as SNHLY and CDR2 as FYNNEI. V was pared by 6 bases and J by 6 bases, with 5 bases of the junction left unmatched. CDR3 in amino acids: CASRVGQGLNEQFF. Here the CDR3 DNA reads TGTGCCAGCAGGGTGGGACAGGGGCTCAATGAGCAGTTCTTC.

The chain has TRBV7-2 and TRBJ2-7; TRBD2 might be the D (5 bases). CDR1 is SGHTA and CDR2 is FQGNSA in the germline V gene. This CDR3 is built from 14 residues. V lost 4 bases and J lost 1, with 11 bases in between. This CDR3 reads CASSSVGESYEQYF. DNA of the CDR3: TGTGCCAGCAGCTCCGTCGGGGAATCCTACGAGCAGTACTTC.

The chain joins TRBV5-6 to TRBJ1-2, with a possible D match to TRBD1 (6 bases). The CDR3 totals 14 residues. V was cut by 2 bases and J by 4 bases, with 12 bases left in between. The germline V gene encodes CDR1 SGHDT and CDR2 YYEEEE. As DNA, the CDR3 is TGTGCCAGCAGCTTCGAGTACAGGGTCTATGGCTACACCTTC. Protein: CASSFEYRVYGYTF. Full variable domain (remainder filled in from reference TRBV5-6 and TRBJ1-2): DAGVTQSPTHLIKTRGQQVTLRCSPKSGHDTVSWYQQALGQGPQFIFQYYEEEERQRGNFPDRFSGHQFPNYSSELNVNALLLGDSALYLCASSFEYRVYGYTFGSGTRLTVV.

The CDR3 sequence: CASSQVPDSYNEQFF. In nucleotides, the CDR3 is TGCGCCAGCAGCCAAGTTCCCGACAGTTACAATGAGCAGTTCTTC. This chain links TRBV4-1 with TRBJ2-1, with TRBD1 as a possible D gene (5 bases). Germline V gene lookup returns CDR1 MGHRA and CDR2 YSYEKL. Deletions cut 1 base from V and 4 bases from J, with 11 bases between. This CDR3 region has 15 residues.

The chain carries TRBV9 and TRBJ2-1, with 9 positions matching TRBD2. Germline V gene sequence: CDR1 SGDLS, CDR2 YYNGEE. After removal of 1 base from V and 6 bases from J, the junction contained 2 bases not matched to a gene. The CDR3 extends over 14 amino acids. Written as DNA, the CDR3 is TGTGCCAGCAGCGTAAGCGGGGGGCTCAATGAGCAGTTCTTC. Its protein product is CASSVSGGLNEQFF.

This rearrangement joins TRBV7-9 to TRBJ1-2, with D unresolved. The V gene lost 3 bases and the J gene lost 4 bases, with 12 bases spanning the gap. This CDR3 is 14 amino acids long. Germline-derived CDR1 and CDR2 are SEHNR and FQNEAQ (reference sequence). The DNA for the CDR3 is TGTGCCAGCAGCTTTCCCGGGCTGATCTATGGCTACACCTTC. Translating gives CASSFPGLIYGYTF.

The chain combines TRBV7-2 with TRBJ1-6, with D tentatively TRBD1 (6 bases). The germline V gene has CDR1 SGHTA and CDR2 FQGNSA. This CDR3 has 14 residues. Trimming left V 5 bases short and J 7 bases short, with 12 bases between. The CDR3 DNA is TGTGCCAGCAGCCAAGGACAGTGGAATTCACCCCTCCACTTT. It codes for CASSQGQWNSPLHF.